A single sample gave rise to the 20 T cell receptor beta chains below, sequenced in a study of blood T cell repertoires in COVID-19. Generated by immunoSEQ multiplex PCR, the TCRdb table keeps only in-frame clones and is missing some. The sample consists of more than 300,000 clones, roughly 86% of them appearing once. The sample comprised PBMCs or T cells enriched from blood (not recorded which). These receptor sequences come from a man aged 35 to 55 in a cohort exposed to, infected with or recovered from COVID-19 (not recorded which).

CDR3: CATSTFKGGHYQETQYF. The CDR3 region has the DNA TGTGCCACCAGCACCTTCAAGGGGGGGCATTACCAAGAGACCCAGTACTTC. The genes are TRBV15 and TRBJ2-5; D perhaps matches TRBD2 (7 bases). V was shortened by 4 bases and J by 0 bases, with 18 bases between the two germline ends. This CDR3 has 17 amino acids. Germline CDR1 LNHNV, CDR2 YYDKDF (reference sequence). Using reference TRBV15 and TRBJ2-5 for the parts outside the CDR3, the full variable domain is DAMVIQNPRYQVTQFGKPVTLSCSQTLNHNVMYWYQQKSSQAPKLLFHYYDKDFNNEADTPDNFQSRRPNTSFCFLDIRSPGLGDTAMYLCATSTFKGGHYQETQYFGPGTRLLVL.

The chain has TRBV3-1 (or the pseudogene TRBV3-2) and TRBJ2-3, with no clear D. The CDR3 runs to 12 residues. CDR1 and CDR2 (germline): LGHDT, YNNKEL (reference sequence). The V gene lost 5 bases and the J gene lost 3 bases, with 6 bases spanning the gap. CDR3 in DNA: TGTGCCAGCAGCAAACGGACAGATACGCAGTATTTT. Its protein is CASSKRTDTQYF.

The chain carries TRBV5-1 and TRBJ2-4, with D maybe TRBD2 (6 bases). This CDR3 has 15 amino acids. The germline V gene has CDR1 SGHRS and CDR2 YFSETQ. Trimming stripped 4 bases from V and 0 bases from J, with 11 bases between. CDR3 in DNA: TGCGCCAGCAGCCCGGGACTCCAAGCCAAAAACATTCAGTACTTC. Translating it yields CASSPGLQAKNIQYF.

This chain joins TRBV24-1 and TRBJ2-2, with 9 nucleotides matching TRBD1. CDR3 length equals 14 residues. Germline V gene lookup returns CDR1 KGHDR and CDR2 SFDVKD. V trimming: 10 bases; J trimming: 4 bases; junction bases outside the gene matches: 6. Here the CDR3 reads CATAGTGFTGELFF. CDR3 bases: TGTGCCACAGCCGGGACAGGGTTCACCGGGGAGCTGTTTTTT.

This chain connects TRBV10-3 to TRBJ1-1, with a weak D call TRBD1 (5 bases). Looked up from germline, CDR1 is ENHRY and CDR2 is SYGVKD. The V gene lost 6 bases and the J gene lost 2 bases, with 10 bases spanning the gap. The CDR3 consists of 13 residues. CDR3 DNA sequence: TGTGCCATCAGGGATACAGGAAACACTGAAGCTTTCTTT. Amino acid sequence: CAIRDTGNTEAFF.

The V gene is TRBV9, the J gene TRBJ1-1, with 8 bases matching TRBD1. The CDR3 consists of 13 residues. V trimming: 3 bases; J trimming: 11 bases; junction bases outside the gene matches: 9. Looked up from germline, CDR1 is SGDLS and CDR2 is YYNGEE. The CDR3 DNA sequence: TGTGCCAGCAGCGACACCAGGGGGCGAAGGGCTTTCTTT. Translation gives CASSDTRGRRAFF.

The chain couples TRBV2 to TRBJ2-7; D uncertain. CDR1 and CDR2 from the germline V gene are SNHLY and FYNNEI. This CDR3 is 14 amino acids long. V lost 2 bases, J lost 2 bases, and 10 bases lay in between. The CDR3 is CASSETTVTYEQYF. In nucleotides, the CDR3 is TGTGCCAGCAGTGAAACCACAGTGACCTACGAGCAGTACTTC.

This clone appeared once. This sequence joins TRBV6-1 and TRBJ2-7; unclear D gene. The length of the CDR3 is 15 residues. V lost 0 bases and J lost 3, with 12 bases in between. Per germline, CDR1 MNHNS and CDR2 SASEGT. CDR3 region: CASSEALPGLYEQYF. CDR3 DNA: TGTGCCAGCAGTGAAGCGCTTCCTGGGCTCTACGAGCAGTACTTC.

The chain carries TRBV19 and TRBJ1-2; the D is unclear. CDR3 size: 15 residues. With 0 bases removed from V and 1 base from J, the gap between germline ends came to 9 bases. Germline loops: CDR1 LNHDA, CDR2 SQIVND (reference sequence). In DNA form, the CDR3 reads TGTGCCAGTAGTATAGATGGCCGGGATAACTATGGCTACACCTTC. Amino acids: CASSIDGRDNYGYTF.

The gene calls are TRBV10-3 and TRBJ1-4; the D gene is possibly TRBD1 (6 bases). V lost 2 bases to trimming and J lost 8 bases, with 15 bases between them. Germline values: CDR1 ENHRY, CDR2 SYGVKD. The CDR3 is 15 residues long. The CDR3 spells CAISEGGRGEEKLFF. The CDR3 DNA reads as TGTGCCATCAGTGAGGGGGGCAGGGGTGAGGAAAAACTGTTTTTT.

Concerning this clone itself: Because the CDR3's place on the DNA is in doubt, the DNA is left out and the CDR3 is given as listed by TCRdb. The sample carries other DNA sequences with the same CDR3. The chain has TRBV28 and TRBJ2-7; TRBD1 is the table's D call, not checked against the DNA. In germline, CDR1 is MDHEN, CDR2 SYDVKM. The CDR3 extends over 13 residues, inclusive of both ends. The CDR3 here is CASSSSDTYEQYF.

This rearrangement joins TRBV28 to TRBJ1-1, with D perhaps TRBD1 (6 bases). V dropped 2 bases and J dropped 3 bases, with 10 bases sitting between them. Per the germline V gene, CDR1 is MDHEN and CDR2 is SYDVKM. This CDR3 region has 14 residues. This CDR3 reads CASSLPGQHTEAFF. The CDR3 region has the DNA TGTGCCAGCAGTTTACCCGGACAGCACACTGAAGCTTTCTTT.

J is TRBJ2-7 and V is TRBV5-1; the match to TRBD1 covers 8 bases. The CDR3 covers 16 residues. V dropped 2 bases and J dropped 4; count of bases not matched to a gene: 11. In germline, CDR1 is SGHRS, CDR2 YFSETQ. The CDR3: CASSFIGDRYPYEQYF. CDR3 coding DNA: TGCGCCAGCAGCTTTATCGGGGACAGGTATCCTTACGAGCAGTACTTC. Combining the CDR3 with reference TRBV5-1 and TRBJ2-7 gives the whole variable domain KAGVTQTPRYLIKTRGQQVTLSCSPISGHRSVSWYQQTPGQGLQFLFEYFSETQRNKGNFPGRFSGRQFSNSRSEMNVSTLELGDSALYLCASSFIGDRYPYEQYFGPGTRLTVT.

This chain joins TRBV19 and TRBJ2-1; 13 positions match TRBD2. The CDR3 has 15 residues. J lost 8 bases, V lost 7 bases, and 8 bases had no gene match. Germline assignment: CDR1 LNHDA and CDR2 SQIVND (reference sequence). CDR3 coding DNA: TGTGCCAGTAAATGGACTAGCGGGAGTCGTTATGAGCAGTTCTTC. Its translation: CASKWTSGSRYEQFF.

This sequence joins TRBV5-1 and TRBJ2-1; 8 positions match TRBD2. CDR1 is SGHRS, CDR2 YFSETQ, per germline. The CDR3 is made up of 16 amino acids. The V segment lost 7 bases and the J segment 0 bases; nucleotides outside the gene matches: 9. The CDR3 DNA reads TGCGCCAGCGTTGATATAGCGGGATACTCCTACAATGAGCAGTTCTTC. This sequence encodes CASVDIAGYSYNEQFF.

A few counts support this clone. The J gene is TRBJ1-1, the V gene TRBV5-1, with a tentative D call TRBD1 (5 bases). The ends were cut back, 6 bases at V and 4 bases at J, with 13 bases in the middle. This CDR3 is built from 13 residues. Germline lookup yields CDR1 SGHRS and CDR2 YFSETQ. The CDR3 nucleotides are TGCGCCAGCACCACCCAGGGAGGCACTGAAGCTTTCTTT. It translates to CASTTQGGTEAFF.

This clone was detected once. The chain has TRBV7-7 and TRBJ2-5, with 8 positions matching TRBD2. The CDR3 contains 15 residues. CDR1 and CDR2 from the germline V gene are SSHAT and FNYEAQ (reference sequence). Unmatched junction bases numbered 3, after V lost 1 base and J lost 2 bases. CDR3 region: CASSLGGTSQETQYF. DNA of the CDR3: TGTGCCAGCAGCTTAGGAGGGACTAGTCAAGAGACCCAGTACTTC.

The chain links TRBV7-9 to TRBJ1-1, with no clear D. The germline V and J ends were trimmed by 5 bases and 1 base, with 8 bases remaining between them. Germline loops: CDR1 SEHNR, CDR2 FQNEAQ (reference sequence). The CDR3 length is 13 residues. In nucleotides, the CDR3 is TGTGCCAGCAGCATACAGCAGAACACTGAAGCTTTCTTT. This sequence encodes CASSIQQNTEAFF.

This clone turned up a few times. The chain has TRBV7-9 and TRBJ2-1; TRBD2 is a possible D gene (5 bases). CDR3 length: 17 amino acids. Germline V CDR1 and CDR2: SEHNR, FQNEAQ (reference sequence). V lost 5 bases and J lost 0, with 17 bases in between. DNA of the CDR3: TGTGCCAGCAGCGCAGAGAGGGAGTGGGACTCCTACAATGAGCAGTTCTTC. Protein product: CASSAEREWDSYNEQFF.

Notes on this clone: The sample carries other DNA sequences with the same CDR3. The V gene is TRBV18, the J gene TRBJ1-5; possibly TRBD1 for D (6 bases). Trimming removed 2 bases at V and 4 bases at J, with 6 bases between. Per germline, CDR1 KGHSH and CDR2 LQKENI. This CDR3 has 13 residues. CDR3 sequence: CASSPDRNQPQHF. The CDR3 DNA follows: TGTGCCAGCTCACCAGACAGGAATCAGCCCCAGCATTTT. Based on the CDR3 plus reference TRBV18 and TRBJ1-5, the full variable domain is NAGVMQNPRHLVRRRGQEARLRCSPMKGHSHVYWYRQLPEEGLKFMVYLQKENIIDESGMPKERFSAEFPKEGPSILRIQQVVRGDSAAYFCASSPDRNQPQHFGDGTRLSIL.